This TCR beta chain was sequenced in a study of blood T cell repertoires in COVID-19. Overall study context: Some COVID-19 samples were acute and others convalescent; all came from the United States, Italy and Spain. Nucleic acid was either cDNA or gDNA, and it came from T cells, B-cell-depleted T cells, or PBMCs.

Sequencing was performed with immunoSEQ multiplex PCR; in TCRdb, only in-frame clones are kept and a portion is missing. The sample gives about 88,000 clones, roughly 91% of which show up once; over 5.5% is in the top ten. Recruited during active infection, patients (from Seattle) were subsequently followed longitudinally. The CDR3 runs 17 residues. CDR1 is LGHNA, CDR2 YNFKEQ, per germline. Deletions cut 0 bases from V and 0 bases from J, with 12 bases between. This clonotype originated in a man between 18 and 35 years old with COVID-19, enrolled during active disease. The specimen was peripheral blood. The chain is built from TRBV4-2 and TRBJ2-1; D gene ambiguous. CDR3 DNA: TGTGCCAGCAGCCAAGATCCCGGGTCATCCTCCTACAATGAGCAGTTCTTC. It is translated as CASSQDPGSSSYNEQFF.